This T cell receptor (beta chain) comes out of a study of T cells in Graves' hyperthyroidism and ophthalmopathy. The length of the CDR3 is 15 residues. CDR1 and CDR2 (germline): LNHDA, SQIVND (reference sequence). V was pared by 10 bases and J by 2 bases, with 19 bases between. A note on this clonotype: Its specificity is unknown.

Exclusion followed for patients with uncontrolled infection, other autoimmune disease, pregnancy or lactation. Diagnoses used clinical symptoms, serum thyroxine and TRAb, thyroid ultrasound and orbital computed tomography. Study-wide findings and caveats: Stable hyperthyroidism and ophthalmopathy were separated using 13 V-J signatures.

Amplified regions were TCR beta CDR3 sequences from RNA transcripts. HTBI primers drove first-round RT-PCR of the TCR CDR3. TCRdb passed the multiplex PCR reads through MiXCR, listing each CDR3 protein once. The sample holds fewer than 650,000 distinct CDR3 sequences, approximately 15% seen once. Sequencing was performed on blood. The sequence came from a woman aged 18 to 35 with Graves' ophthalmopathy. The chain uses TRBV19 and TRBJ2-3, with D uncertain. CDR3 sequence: CATREVKGHTDTQYF. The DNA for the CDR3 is TGTGCCACTAGGGAAGTTAAGGGCCACACAGATACGCAGTATTTT.